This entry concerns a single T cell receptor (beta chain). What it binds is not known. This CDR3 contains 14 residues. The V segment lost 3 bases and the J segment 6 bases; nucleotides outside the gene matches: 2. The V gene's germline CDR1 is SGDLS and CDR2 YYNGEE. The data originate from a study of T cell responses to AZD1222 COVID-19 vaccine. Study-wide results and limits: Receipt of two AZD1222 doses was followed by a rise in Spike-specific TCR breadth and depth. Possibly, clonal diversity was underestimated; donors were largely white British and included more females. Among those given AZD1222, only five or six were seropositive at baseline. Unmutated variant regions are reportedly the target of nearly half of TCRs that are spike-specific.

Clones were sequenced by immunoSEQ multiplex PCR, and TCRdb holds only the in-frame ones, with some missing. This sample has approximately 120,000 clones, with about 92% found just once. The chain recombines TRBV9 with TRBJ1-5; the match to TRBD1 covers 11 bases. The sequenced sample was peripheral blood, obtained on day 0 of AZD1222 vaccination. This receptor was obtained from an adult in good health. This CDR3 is CASSAGTGGQPQHF. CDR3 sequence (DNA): TGTGCCAGCAGCGCCGGGACAGGGGGTCAGCCCCAGCATTTT.